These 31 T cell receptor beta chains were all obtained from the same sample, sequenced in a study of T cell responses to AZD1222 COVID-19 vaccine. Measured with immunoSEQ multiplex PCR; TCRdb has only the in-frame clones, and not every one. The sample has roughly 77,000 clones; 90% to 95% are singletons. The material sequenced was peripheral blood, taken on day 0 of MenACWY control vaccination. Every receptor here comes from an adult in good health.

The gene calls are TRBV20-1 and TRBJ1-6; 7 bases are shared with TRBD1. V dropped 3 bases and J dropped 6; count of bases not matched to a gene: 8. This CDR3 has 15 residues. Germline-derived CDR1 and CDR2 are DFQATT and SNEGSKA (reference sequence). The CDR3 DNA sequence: TGCAGTGCTAGTCAGGGGGGCCCGGGTAATTCACCCCTCCACTTT. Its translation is CSASQGGPGNSPLHF.

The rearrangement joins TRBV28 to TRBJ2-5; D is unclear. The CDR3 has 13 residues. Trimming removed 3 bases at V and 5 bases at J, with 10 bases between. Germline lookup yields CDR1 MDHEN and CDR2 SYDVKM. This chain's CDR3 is CASSFVGIETQYF. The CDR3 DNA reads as TGTGCCAGCAGTTTTGTGGGGATTGAGACCCAGTACTTC.

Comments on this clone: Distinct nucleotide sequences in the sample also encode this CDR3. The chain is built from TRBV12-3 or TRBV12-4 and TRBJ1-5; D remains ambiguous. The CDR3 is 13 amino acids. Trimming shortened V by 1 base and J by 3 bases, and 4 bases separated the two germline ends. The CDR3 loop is CASSLGVNQPQHF. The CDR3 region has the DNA TGTGCCAGCAGTTTAGGGGTCAATCAGCCCCAGCATTTT.

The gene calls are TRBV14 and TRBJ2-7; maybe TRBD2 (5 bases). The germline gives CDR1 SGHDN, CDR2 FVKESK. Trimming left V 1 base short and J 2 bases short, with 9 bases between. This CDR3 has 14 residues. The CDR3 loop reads CASSQVRGTYEQYF. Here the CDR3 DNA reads TGTGCCAGCAGCCAAGTTCGGGGAACCTACGAGCAGTACTTC.

CDR3 bases: TGCGCCAGCAGCCAAGCCCAGGGGGCGAACACCGGGGAGCTGTTTTTT. Translating gives CASSQAQGANTGELFF. The J gene is TRBJ2-2, the V gene TRBV4-1; TRBD1 aligns across 7 bases. Trimming removed 1 base from V and 0 bases from J; junction bases left unmatched: 2. This CDR3 region has 16 residues. Per germline, CDR1 MGHRA and CDR2 YSYEKL.

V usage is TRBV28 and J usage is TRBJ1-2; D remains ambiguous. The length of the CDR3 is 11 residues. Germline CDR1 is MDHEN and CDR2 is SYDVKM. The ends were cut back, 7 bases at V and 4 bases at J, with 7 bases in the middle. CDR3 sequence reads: CASNNGYGYTF. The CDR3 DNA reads TGTGCCAGCAATAACGGCTATGGCTACACCTTC.

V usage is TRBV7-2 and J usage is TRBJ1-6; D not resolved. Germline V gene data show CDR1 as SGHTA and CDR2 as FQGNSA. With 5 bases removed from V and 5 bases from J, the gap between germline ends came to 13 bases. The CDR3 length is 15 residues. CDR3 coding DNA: TGTGCCAGCAGCGGGCCGCCAGGAGATAATTCACCCCTCCACTTT. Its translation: CASSGPPGDNSPLHF.

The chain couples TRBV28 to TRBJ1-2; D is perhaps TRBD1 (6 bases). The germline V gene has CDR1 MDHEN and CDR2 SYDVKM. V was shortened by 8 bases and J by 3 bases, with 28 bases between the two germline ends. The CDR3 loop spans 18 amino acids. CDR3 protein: CASGLAQFLGGRDYGYTF. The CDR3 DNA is TGTGCCAGCGGCCTAGCCCAATTTTTGGGGGGGCGAGACTATGGCTACACCTTC.

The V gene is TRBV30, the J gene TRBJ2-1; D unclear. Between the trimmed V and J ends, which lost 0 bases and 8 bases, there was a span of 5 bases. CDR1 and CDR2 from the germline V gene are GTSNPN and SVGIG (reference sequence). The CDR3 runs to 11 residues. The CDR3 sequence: CAWSVSYEQFF. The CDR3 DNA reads TGTGCCTGGAGTGTAAGCTATGAGCAGTTCTTC. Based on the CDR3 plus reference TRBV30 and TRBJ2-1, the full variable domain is SQTIHQWPATLVQPVGSPLSLECTVEGTSNPNLYWYRQAAGRGLQLLFYSVGIGQISSEVPQNLSASRPQDRQFILSSKKLLLSDSGFYLCAWSVSYEQFFGPGTRLTVL.

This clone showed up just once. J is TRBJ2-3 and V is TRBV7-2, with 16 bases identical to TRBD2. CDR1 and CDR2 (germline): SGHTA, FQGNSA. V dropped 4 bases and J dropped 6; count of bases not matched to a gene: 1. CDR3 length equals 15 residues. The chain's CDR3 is CASSSGLAGGDTQYF. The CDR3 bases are TGTGCCAGCAGCTCGGGACTAGCGGGAGGGGATACGCAGTATTTT.

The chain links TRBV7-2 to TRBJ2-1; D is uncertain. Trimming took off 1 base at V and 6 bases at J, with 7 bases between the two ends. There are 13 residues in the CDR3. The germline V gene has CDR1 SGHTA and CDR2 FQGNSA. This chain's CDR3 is CASSLVPRNEQFF. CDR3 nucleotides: TGTGCCAGCAGCTTAGTACCCCGCAATGAGCAGTTCTTC. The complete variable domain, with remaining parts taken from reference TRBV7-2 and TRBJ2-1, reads GAGVSQSPSNKVTEKGKDVELRCDPISGHTALYWYRQSLGQGLEFLIYFQGNSAPDKSGLPSDRFSAERTGGSVSTLTIQRTQQEDSAVYLCASSLVPRNEQFFGPGTRLTVL.

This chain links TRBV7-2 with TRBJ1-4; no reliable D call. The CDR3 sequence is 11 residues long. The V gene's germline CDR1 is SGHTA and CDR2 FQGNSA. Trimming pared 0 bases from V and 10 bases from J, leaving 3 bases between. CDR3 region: CASSLAGKLFF. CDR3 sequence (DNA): TGTGCCAGCAGCTTAGCGGGAAAACTGTTTTTT.

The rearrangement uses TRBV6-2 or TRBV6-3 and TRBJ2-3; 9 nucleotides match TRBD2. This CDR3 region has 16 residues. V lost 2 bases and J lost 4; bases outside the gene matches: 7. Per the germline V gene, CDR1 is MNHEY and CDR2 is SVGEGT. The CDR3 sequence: CASSYGLAGDPDTQYF. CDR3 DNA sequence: TGTGCCAGCAGTTACGGCTTAGCGGGAGACCCAGATACGCAGTATTTT.

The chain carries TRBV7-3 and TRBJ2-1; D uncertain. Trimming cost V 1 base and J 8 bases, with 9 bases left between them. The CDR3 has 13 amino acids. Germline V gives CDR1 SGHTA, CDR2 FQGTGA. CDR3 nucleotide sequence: TGTGCCAGCAGCTTAAGTGGATCCGATGAGCAGTTCTTC. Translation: CASSLSGSDEQFF.

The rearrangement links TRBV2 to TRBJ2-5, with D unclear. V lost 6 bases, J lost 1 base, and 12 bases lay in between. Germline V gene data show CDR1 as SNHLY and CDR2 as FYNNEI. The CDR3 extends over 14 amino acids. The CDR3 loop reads CASRRSWAQETQYF. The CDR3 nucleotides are TGTGCCAGCAGAAGATCATGGGCCCAAGAGACCCAGTACTTC.

The CDR3 DNA reads TGTGCCAGCAGCCAAGGGGGGGGGACAGGGCGACAAGAGACCCAGTACTTC. Residues: CASSQGGGTGRQETQYF. This chain uses TRBV3-1 (or the pseudogene TRBV3-2) with TRBJ2-5; TRBD1 matches 9 bases. CDR1 is LGHDT, CDR2 YNNKEL, per germline (reference sequence). V lost 1 base, J lost 2 bases, and 8 bases stayed unmatched. The CDR3 sequence is 17 residues long.

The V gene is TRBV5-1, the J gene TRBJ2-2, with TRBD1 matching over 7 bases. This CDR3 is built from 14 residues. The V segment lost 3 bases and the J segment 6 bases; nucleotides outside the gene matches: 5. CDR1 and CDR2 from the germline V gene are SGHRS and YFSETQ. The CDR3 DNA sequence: TGCGCCAGCAGCTGGGGACAGAGCCCCGGGGAGCTGTTTTTT. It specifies CASSWGQSPGELFF.

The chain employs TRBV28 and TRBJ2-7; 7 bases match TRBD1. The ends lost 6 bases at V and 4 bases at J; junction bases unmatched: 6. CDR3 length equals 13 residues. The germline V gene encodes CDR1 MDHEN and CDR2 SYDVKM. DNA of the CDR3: TGTGCCAGCAGAACAGGGGAGCGATACGAGCAGTACTTC. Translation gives CASRTGERYEQYF.

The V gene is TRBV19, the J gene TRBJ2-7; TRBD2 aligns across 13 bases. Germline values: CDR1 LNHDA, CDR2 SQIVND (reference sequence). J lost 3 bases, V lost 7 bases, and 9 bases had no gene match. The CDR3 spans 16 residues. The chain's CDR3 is CASNQPGLAGSYEQYF. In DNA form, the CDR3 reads TGTGCCAGTAACCAACCGGGACTAGCGGGGAGCTACGAGCAGTACTTC.

The CDR3 reads CASSLGGQGTEAFF. In nucleotides, the CDR3 is TGCGCCAGCAGCTTGGGAGGTCAGGGCACTGAAGCTTTCTTT. The chain combines TRBV5-1 with TRBJ1-1, with a tentative D call TRBD1 (5 bases). The V end lost 0 bases, the J end lost 4 bases, and 10 bases lay between the germline ends. Germline CDR1 is SGHRS and CDR2 is YFSETQ. The CDR3 spans 14 residues.

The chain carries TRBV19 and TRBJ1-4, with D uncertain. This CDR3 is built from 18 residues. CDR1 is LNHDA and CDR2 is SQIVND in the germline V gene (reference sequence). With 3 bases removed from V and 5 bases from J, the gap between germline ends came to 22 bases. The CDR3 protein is CASSIRPGNPRLNEKLFF. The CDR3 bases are TGTGCCAGTAGTATCCGGCCGGGTAACCCACGACTAAATGAAAAACTGTTTTTT.

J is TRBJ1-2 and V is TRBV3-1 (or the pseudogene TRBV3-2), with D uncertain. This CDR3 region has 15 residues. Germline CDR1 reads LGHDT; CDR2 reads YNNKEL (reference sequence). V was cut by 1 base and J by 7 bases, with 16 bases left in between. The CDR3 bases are TGTGCCAGCAGCCAAGGAACCCAAGGAGGAGTTGGCTACACCTTC. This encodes CASSQGTQGGVGYTF.

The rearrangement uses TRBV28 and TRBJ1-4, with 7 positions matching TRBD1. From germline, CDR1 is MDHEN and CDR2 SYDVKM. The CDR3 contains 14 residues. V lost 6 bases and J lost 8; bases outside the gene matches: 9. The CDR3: CASSWDSQREKLFF. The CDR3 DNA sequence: TGTGCCAGCAGCTGGGACAGCCAGAGGGAAAAACTGTTTTTT. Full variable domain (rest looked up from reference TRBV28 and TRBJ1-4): DVKVTQSSRYLVKRTGEKVFLECVQDMDHENMFWYRQDPGLGLRLIYFSYDVKMKEKGDIPEGYSVSREKKERFSLILESASTNQTSMYLCASSWDSQREKLFFGSGTQLSVL.

CDR3 DNA: TGTGCCATCAGTGAGCTGGGGACCGGGACATCTATTTACAATGAGCAGTTCTTC. This translates into CAISELGTGTSIYNEQFF. J is TRBJ2-1 and V is TRBV10-3; perhaps TRBD1 as D (6 bases). The CDR3 extends over 18 amino acids. CDR1 and CDR2 from the germline V gene are ENHRY and SYGVKD. Trimming left V 2 bases short and J 4 bases short, with 21 bases between.

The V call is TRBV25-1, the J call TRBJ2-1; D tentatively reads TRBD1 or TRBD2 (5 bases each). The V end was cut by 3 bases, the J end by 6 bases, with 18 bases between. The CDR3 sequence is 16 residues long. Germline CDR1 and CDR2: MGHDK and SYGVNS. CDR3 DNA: TGTGCCAGCAGTGACTACGGTCTAAGAGGGGCCAATGAGCAGTTCTTC. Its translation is CASSDYGLRGANEQFF. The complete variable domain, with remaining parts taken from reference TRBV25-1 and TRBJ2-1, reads EADIYQTPRYLVIGTGKKITLECSQTMGHDKMYWYQQDPGMELHLIHYSYGVNSTEKGDLSSESTVSRIRTEHFPLTLESARPSHTSQYLCASSDYGLRGANEQFFGPGTRLTVL.

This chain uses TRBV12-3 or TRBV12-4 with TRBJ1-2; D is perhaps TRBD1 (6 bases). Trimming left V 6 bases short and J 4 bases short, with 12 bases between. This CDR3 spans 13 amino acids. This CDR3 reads CASREQGVYGYTF. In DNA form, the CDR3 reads TGTGCCAGCAGAGAACAGGGTGTCTATGGCTACACCTTC.

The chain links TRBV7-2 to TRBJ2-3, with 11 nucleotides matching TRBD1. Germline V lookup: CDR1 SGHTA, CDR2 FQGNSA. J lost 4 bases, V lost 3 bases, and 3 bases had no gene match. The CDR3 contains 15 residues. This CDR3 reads CASSLVGQGADTQYF. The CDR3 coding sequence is TGTGCCAGCAGCTTGGTGGGACAGGGGGCAGATACGCAGTATTTT.

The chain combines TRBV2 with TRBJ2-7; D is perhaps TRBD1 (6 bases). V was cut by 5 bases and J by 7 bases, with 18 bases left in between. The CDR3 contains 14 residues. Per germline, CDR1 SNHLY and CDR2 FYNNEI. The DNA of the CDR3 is TGTGCCAGCAGTTTCAGGGGCCAAAAGGTAGAGCAGTACTTC. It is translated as CASSFRGQKVEQYF.

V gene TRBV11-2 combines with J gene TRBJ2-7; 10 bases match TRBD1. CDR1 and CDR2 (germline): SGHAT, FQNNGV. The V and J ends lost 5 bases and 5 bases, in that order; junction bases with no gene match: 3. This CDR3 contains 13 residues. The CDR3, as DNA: TGTGCCAGCAGCCCGGGGACAGGGGACGAGCAGTACTTC. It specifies CASSPGTGDEQYF. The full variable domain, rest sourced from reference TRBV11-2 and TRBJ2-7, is EAGVAQSPRYKIIEKRQSVAFWCNPISGHATLYWYQQILGQGPKLLIQFQNNGVVDDSQLPKDRFSAERLKGVDSTLKIQPAKLEDSAVYLCASSPGTGDEQYFGPGTRLTVT.

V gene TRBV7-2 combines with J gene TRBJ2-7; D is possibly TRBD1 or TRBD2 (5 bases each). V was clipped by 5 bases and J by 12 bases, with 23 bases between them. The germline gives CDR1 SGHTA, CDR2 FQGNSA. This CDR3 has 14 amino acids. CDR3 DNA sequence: TGTGCCAGCAGCACTGGGGGTAGTTGGCAATATAGGTACTTC. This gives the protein CASSTGGSWQYRYF.

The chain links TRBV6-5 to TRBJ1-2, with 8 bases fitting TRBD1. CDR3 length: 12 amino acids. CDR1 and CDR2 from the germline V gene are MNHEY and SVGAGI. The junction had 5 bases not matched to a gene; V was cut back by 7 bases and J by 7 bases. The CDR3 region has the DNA TGTGCCAGCAAGACAGGGGTTCGTGGCTACACCTTC. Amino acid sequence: CASKTGVRGYTF.